This is a list of T cell receptor beta chains from one sample in a study of blood T cells in healthy people across ages. TCRdb fed the 5' RACE reads into MiXCR, producing one record per CDR3 protein. This sample has approximately 790,000 distinct CDR3 sequences, with around 62% found just once. Sequencing used blood. These receptors came from a man aged 30 to 45 in good health. The CDR3 runs from the conserved cysteine through the conserved F or W. The order of the fields is D gene, J gene, clone size, V gene, CDR3 DNA, CDR3 protein. A D gene is named only where the DNA matches it firmly. Clone size, where shown, is once, few, many, or a class for clones that have expanded.

d_gene: .; j_gene: TRBJ2-4; abundance: .; v_gene: TRBV9; CDR3nt: TGTGCCAGCAGCCTAACGTCCGGCGCGTTCAACATTCAGTACTTC; CDR3aa: CASSLTSGAFNIQYF
d_gene: TRBD2; j_gene: TRBJ2-1; abundance: .; v_gene: TRBV25-1; CDR3nt: TGTGCCAGCAGTGTTCCGGGACTATCAAACAATGAGCAGTTCTTC; CDR3aa: CASSVPGLSNNEQFF
d_gene: TRBD1; j_gene: TRBJ2-3; abundance: once; v_gene: TRBV28; CDR3nt: TGTGCCAGCAACCTACAGGGGAACACAGATACGCAGTATTTT; CDR3aa: CASNLQGNTDTQYF
d_gene: TRBD2; j_gene: TRBJ2-1; abundance: .; v_gene: TRBV27; CDR3nt: TGTGCCAGCAGTTTATGGGGGGGCTCCTACAATGAGCAGTTCTTC; CDR3aa: CASSLWGGSYNEQFF
d_gene: .; j_gene: TRBJ1-5; abundance: .; v_gene: TRBV4-2; CDR3nt: TGTGCCAGCAGCCAACGAAGGGTTAGCAATCAGCCCCAGCATTTT; CDR3aa: CASSQRRVSNQPQHF
d_gene: .; j_gene: TRBJ1-6; abundance: .; v_gene: TRBV29-1; CDR3nt: TGCAGCGCACAGGTGGGGGGTGATTCACCCCTCCACTTT; CDR3aa: CSAQVGGDSPLHF
d_gene: .; j_gene: TRBJ2-3; abundance: .; v_gene: TRBV6-5; CDR3nt: TGTGCCAGCAGTTACTCGGGGGGACGGGGATTCACAGATACGCAGTATTTT; CDR3aa: CASSYSGGRGFTDTQYF
d_gene: .; j_gene: TRBJ1-2; abundance: .; v_gene: TRBV7-8; CDR3nt: TGTGCCAGCAGTTCGACCCGCGCGGGACGGCAGACCTATGGCTACACCTTC; CDR3aa: CASSSTRAGRQTYGYTF
d_gene: .; j_gene: TRBJ2-7; abundance: .; v_gene: TRBV29-1; CDR3nt: TGCAGCGTTGAATTCAGGGCTGGGGAGCAGTACTTC; CDR3aa: CSVEFRAGEQYF
d_gene: .; j_gene: TRBJ2-7; abundance: few; v_gene: TRBV4-2; CDR3nt: TGTGCTAGCAGCCAGGGACCAAACTCCTACGAGCAGTACTTC; CDR3aa: CASSQGPNSYEQYF
d_gene: .; j_gene: TRBJ2-3; abundance: .; v_gene: TRBV4-2; CDR3nt: TGTGCCAGCAGCCCCAAGACAGACACTAGCACAGATACGCAGTATTTT; CDR3aa: CASSPKTDTSTDTQYF
d_gene: TRBD1; j_gene: TRBJ2-7; abundance: .; v_gene: TRBV6-1; CDR3nt: TGTGCCAGCAGTGAAGCAGGGACAGGGGGTTACGAGCAGTACTTC; CDR3aa: CASSEAGTGGYEQYF
d_gene: .; j_gene: TRBJ2-7; abundance: .; v_gene: TRBV7-9; CDR3nt: TGTGCCAGCAGCCTGACAGGGCGCGGGGACTACGAGCAGTACTTC; CDR3aa: CASSLTGRGDYEQYF
d_gene: .; j_gene: TRBJ1-2; abundance: .; v_gene: TRBV4-3; CDR3nt: TGCGCCAGCAGCCAAGATCGAGGCTATAGCTACACCTTC; CDR3aa: CASSQDRGYSYTF
d_gene: .; j_gene: TRBJ1-1; abundance: .; v_gene: TRBV7-3; CDR3nt: TGTGCCAGCAGCTGGCGAGGGGAGGCTGAAGCTTTCTTT; CDR3aa: CASSWRGEAEAFF
d_gene: .; j_gene: TRBJ2-1; abundance: .; v_gene: TRBV4-3; CDR3nt: TGCGCCAGCAGCCAAGTTCGTACGCGAGAGCAGTTCTTC; CDR3aa: CASSQVRTREQFF
d_gene: TRBD2; j_gene: TRBJ2-7; abundance: once; v_gene: TRBV7-2; CDR3nt: TGTGCCAGCAGCGCAGACAGCGGGGCTAGCTCCTACGAGCAGTACTTC; CDR3aa: CASSADSGASSYEQYF
d_gene: .; j_gene: TRBJ2-1; abundance: few; v_gene: TRBV5-1; CDR3nt: TGCGCCAGCAATATTCGAGGGGATGAGCAGTTCTTC; CDR3aa: CASNIRGDEQFF
d_gene: .; j_gene: TRBJ2-3; abundance: few; v_gene: TRBV21-1; CDR3nt: TGTGCCAGCAGCACCTCCGCAGATACGCAGTATTTT; CDR3aa: CASSTSADTQYF
d_gene: TRBD2; j_gene: TRBJ2-7; abundance: .; v_gene: TRBV6-5; CDR3nt: TGTGCCAGCACTATCGAAGCGGGGCGATCCGAGCAGTACTTC; CDR3aa: CASTIEAGRSEQYF
d_gene: TRBD2; j_gene: TRBJ2-1; abundance: .; v_gene: TRBV30; CDR3nt: TGTGCCTGGAGTGTAGGTAGCGGGGGGGCGGATGAGCAGTTCTTC; CDR3aa: CAWSVGSGGADEQFF
d_gene: TRBD1; j_gene: TRBJ2-6; abundance: .; v_gene: TRBV2; CDR3nt: TGTGCCAGCAGAGGTTACGGGACAGATGATGGAGGGGCCAACGTCCTGACTTTC; CDR3aa: CASRGYGTDDGGANVLTF
d_gene: TRBD2; j_gene: TRBJ2-3; abundance: .; v_gene: TRBV15; CDR3nt: TGTGCCACCAGCCGCGGACTAGCGGAGAGCACAGATACGCAGTATTTT; CDR3aa: CATSRGLAESTDTQYF
d_gene: .; j_gene: TRBJ2-5; abundance: .; v_gene: TRBV20-1; CDR3nt: TGCAGTGGTATGGAGGGGATAAGGGAGACCCAGTACTTC; CDR3aa: CSGMEGIRETQYF
d_gene: .; j_gene: TRBJ1-1; abundance: .; v_gene: TRBV7-2; CDR3nt: TGTGCCAGCAGCTTAGATTACCGTAAAGCTTTCTTT; CDR3aa: CASSLDYRKAFF
d_gene: TRBD2; j_gene: TRBJ2-1; abundance: few; v_gene: TRBV7-2; CDR3nt: TGTGCCAGCAGCTTAAGGTCCAGCGGGGGGGCCAACTACAATGAGCAGTTCTTC; CDR3aa: CASSLRSSGGANYNEQFF
d_gene: .; j_gene: TRBJ2-5; abundance: .; v_gene: TRBV7-2; CDR3nt: TGTGCCAGCAGTGTTAGTGCGACCCAGTACTTC; CDR3aa: CASSVSATQYF